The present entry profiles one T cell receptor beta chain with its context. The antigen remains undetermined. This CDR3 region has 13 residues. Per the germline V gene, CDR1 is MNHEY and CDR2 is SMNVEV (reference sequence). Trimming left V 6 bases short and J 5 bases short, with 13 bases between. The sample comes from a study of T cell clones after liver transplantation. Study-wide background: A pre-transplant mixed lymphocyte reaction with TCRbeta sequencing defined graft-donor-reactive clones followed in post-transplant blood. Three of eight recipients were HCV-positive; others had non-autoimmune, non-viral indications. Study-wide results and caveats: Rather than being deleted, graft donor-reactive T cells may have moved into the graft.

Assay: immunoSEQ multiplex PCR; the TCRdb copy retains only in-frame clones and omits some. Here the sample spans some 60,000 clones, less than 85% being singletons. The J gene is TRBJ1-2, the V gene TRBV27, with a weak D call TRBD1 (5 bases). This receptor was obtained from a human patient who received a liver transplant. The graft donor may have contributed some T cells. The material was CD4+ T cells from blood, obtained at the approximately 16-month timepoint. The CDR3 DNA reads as TGTGCCAGCAGGACTCACACAGGTTATGGCTACACCTTC. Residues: CASRTHTGYGYTF.